This is a list of T cell receptor beta chains from one sample in a study of OX40 agonist ivuxolimab in advanced cancers. TCRdb's copy holds only in-frame clones and misses some; the assay was immunoSEQ multiplex PCR. Of approximately 14,000 clones listed, approximately 80% are singletons. The source material was CD4+ or CD8+ T cells sorted from blood, sampled in a trial of the OX40 agonist ivuxolimab. The receptor set was obtained from an adult with an advanced solid tumor such as melanoma, head and neck, liver or kidney cancer. The CDR3 runs from the conserved cysteine through the conserved F or W. The D gene is left open where the match is weak. A clone size is listed for some rows: how often the clone was seen (once, few, many), or a class if it is expanded.

d_gene | abundance | len | j_gene | v_gene | CDR3nt | CDR3aa
NA | NA | 15 | TRBJ1-6 | TRBV6-5 | TGTGCCAGCAGTGACTGGAGCTCCTATAATTCACCCCTCCACTTT | CASSDWSSYNSPLHF
NA | NA | 17 | TRBJ2-2 | TRBV4-3 | TGCGCCAGCAGCCAGTCAAATGGACAGCAGAACACCGGGGAGCTGTTTTTT | CASSQSNGQQNTGELFF
NA | NA | 11 | TRBJ2-1 | TRBV6-5 | TGTGCCAGCAGCCCGAGCAATGAGCAGTTCTTC | CASSPSNEQFF
NA | NA | 15 | TRBJ2-3 | TRBV6-5 | TGTGCCAGCAGCCCAGGATACAGCGGCACAGATACGCAGTATTTT | CASSPGYSGTDTQYF
NA | few | 14 | TRBJ2-7 | TRBV28 | TGTGCCAGCAGTTTAAGGCCAGACGCCTCCGAGCAGTACTTC | CASSLRPDASEQYF
NA | NA | 11 | TRBJ1-1 | TRBV5-8 | TGCGCCAGCAGCTTGGCTGGTGAAGCTTTCTTT | CASSLAGEAFF
TRBD1 | NA | 14 | TRBJ2-7 | TRBV10-1 | TGCGCCAGCAGAAACCGGGACAGATCCTACGAGCAGTACTTC | CASRNRDRSYEQYF
NA | NA | 11 | TRBJ1-1 | TRBV7-6 | TGTGCCAGCAGCTTCGGGGGTGAAGCTTTCTTT | CASSFGGEAFF
NA | NA | 14 | TRBJ2-2 | TRBV29-1 | TGCAGCGTAGAGCTCGGGTTTAACACCGGGGAGCTGTTTTTT | CSVELGFNTGELFF
NA | NA | 9 | TRBJ2-7 | TRBV21-1 | TGTGTCTCCGGGGGCGAGCAGTACTTC | CVSGGEQYF
NA | few | 15 | TRBJ2-3 | TRBV13 | TGTGCCAGCAGCTTAGGCCGGGTGTACACAGATACGCAGTATTTT | CASSLGRVYTDTQYF
NA | NA | 12 | TRBJ1-2 | TRBV7-9 | TGTGCCAGCGAGGGAGCTAACTATGGCTACACCTTC | CASEGANYGYTF
TRBD2 | medium-sized | 16 | TRBJ2-3 | TRBV13 | TGTGCCAGCAGCCAGGGGTCTAGCGGGCTCACAGATACGCAGTATTTT | CASSQGSSGLTDTQYF
NA | NA | 11 | TRBJ1-1 | TRBV29-1 | TGCAGCTGGGGGAGAAACACTGAAGCTTTCTTT | CSWGRNTEAFF
NA | NA | 14 | TRBJ2-7 | TRBV27 | TGTGCCAGCGGCCTCGGATTAACTAGCAACGAGCAGTACTTC | CASGLGLTSNEQYF
NA | medium-sized | 16 | TRBJ2-3 | TRBV4-2 | TGTGCCAGCAGCCAAGGAGGGGGGGACGGTGCAGATACGCAGTATTTT | CASSQGGGDGADTQYF
NA | NA | 14 | TRBJ2-1 | TRBV27 | TGTGCCAGCAGTCTCCGGGACACCGACAATGAGCAGTTCTTC | CASSLRDTDNEQFF
NA | NA | 14 | TRBJ1-1 | TRBV5-6 | TGTGCCAGCAGCGCTTCAGGGGCCCACACTGAAGCTTTCTTT | CASSASGAHTEAFF
NA | NA | 12 | TRBJ1-1 | TRBV5-1 | TGCGCCAGCAGCTTTGGGGGCTCTGAAGCTTTCTTT | CASSFGGSEAFF
NA | NA | 15 | TRBJ2-5 | TRBV6-5 | TGTGCCAGCAGTTCCGGGACAAACCTACAAGAGACCCAGTACTTC | CASSSGTNLQETQYF
TRBD1 | NA | 15 | TRBJ1-2 | TRBV7-9 | TGTGCCAGCAGCTCCGGACAGGAGAGATACTATGGCTACACCTTC | CASSSGQERYYGYTF
NA | once | 18 | TRBJ2-1 | TRBV4-3 | TGCGCCAGCAGCCAAGACCCTCGGGGGGCCTCCACCTACAATGAGCAGTTCTTC | CASSQDPRGASTYNEQFF
NA | once | 15 | TRBJ1-1 | TRBV6-5 | TGTGCCAGCAGTTCACCCGGGCCGAGGGGCACTGAAGCTTTCTTT | CASSSPGPRGTEAFF
TRBD2 | NA | 17 | TRBJ2-7 | TRBV7-8 | TGTGCCAGCAGCTTAGGTGGCGCGGGGGGGCTGCTGTACGAGCAGTACTTC | CASSLGGAGGLLYEQYF
TRBD1 | NA | 13 | TRBJ2-7 | TRBV30 | TGTGCCTGTTCGGACAGGGGGCCATACGAGCAGTACTTC | CACSDRGPYEQYF
NA | few | 16 | TRBJ2-7 | TRBV14 | TGTGCCAGCAGCCAAGTCGTCATGTGGGGGTCCTACGAGCAGTACTTC | CASSQVVMWGSYEQYF
NA | NA | 15 | TRBJ1-6 | TRBV27 | TGTGCCAGCAGACCCGTGTGGCCTAATAATTCACCCCTCCACTTT | CASRPVWPNNSPLHF
TRBD2 | medium-sized | 14 | TRBJ2-1 | TRBV9 | TGTGCCAGCAGCGACCGGGACTACCACAATGAGCAGTTCTTC | CASSDRDYHNEQFF
NA | NA | 13 | TRBJ1-5 | TRBV5-6 | TGTGCCAGCAGCTCCCAGGGCGGCCAGCCCCAGCATTTT | CASSSQGGQPQHF
NA | NA | 12 | TRBJ2-1 | TRBV5-1 | TGCGCCAGCAGCTTGGTGGGGGAGAAGCAGTTCTTC | CASSLVGEKQFF
NA | NA | 13 | TRBJ1-2 | TRBV18 | TGTGCCAGCTCACCCTCGGGGGGAGAGGGCTACACCTTC | CASSPSGGEGYTF
NA | NA | 13 | TRBJ1-1 | TRBV5-6 | TGTGCCAGCAGCTTGGTCTCCGGCTCAGAAGCTTTCTTT | CASSLVSGSEAFF
TRBD1 | few | 15 | TRBJ1-4 | TRBV7-3 | TGTGCCAGCAGCCCTTTAGGGGGCTCTAATGAAAAACTGTTTTTT | CASSPLGGSNEKLFF
NA | few | 15 | TRBJ1-1 | TRBV5-4 | TGTGCCAGCAGCTCAGGGGAGGGAGCGGACACTGAAGCTTTCTTT | CASSSGEGADTEAFF
NA | NA | 12 | TRBJ2-7 | TRBV9 | TGTGCCAGCAGCACCCACCACTACGAGCAGTACTTC | CASSTHHYEQYF
TRBD2 | NA | 14 | TRBJ2-5 | TRBV7-3 | TGTGCCAGCAGCTTAGGGGGGGTCCAAGAGACCCAGTACTTC | CASSLGGVQETQYF
NA | NA | 13 | TRBJ1-5 | TRBV4-1 | TGCGCCAGCAGCCAAGATGTATTTAAGGCCCAGCATTTT | CASSQDVFKAQHF
TRBD1 | NA | 18 | TRBJ2-4 | TRBV6-1 | TGTGCCAGCTGTCAAGGACAGGGACGGTCCTCGGGGGAAAACATTCAGTACTTC | CASCQGQGRSSGENIQYF
NA | NA | 13 | TRBJ1-5 | TRBV27 | TGTGCCAGCAGCATGACAGGATATCAGCCCCAGCATTTT | CASSMTGYQPQHF
TRBD1 | NA | 12 | TRBJ2-7 | TRBV10-2 | TGCGCCAGCAGCGACAGGGACCACGAGCAGTACTTC | CASSDRDHEQYF
NA | once | 14 | TRBJ2-1 | TRBV4-3 | TGCGCCAGCAGCCAAGAGAAGGGTACGGGGGAGCAGTTCTTC | CASSQEKGTGEQFF
NA | NA | 16 | TRBJ1-2 | TRBV16 | TGTGCCAGCAGCCAATCGACAACACCTAACTACTATGGCTACACCTTC | CASSQSTTPNYYGYTF
TRBD1 | medium-sized | 17 | TRBJ2-2 | TRBV4-2 | TGTGCCAGCAGCCAGGAGACCGGGACAGGGGTCGTCGGGGAGCTGTTTTTT | CASSQETGTGVVGELFF
NA | NA | 14 | TRBJ2-7 | TRBV27 | TGTGCCAGCAGGAAGGGGCTTGAAGCTTACGAGCAGTACTTC | CASRKGLEAYEQYF
NA | NA | 13 | TRBJ2-3 | TRBV30 | TGTGCCTGGAATTTGGGGGCCGGAGATACGCAGTATTTT | CAWNLGAGDTQYF
NA | NA | 11 | TRBJ2-1 | TRBV10-2 | TGCGCCAGCAGTGTAGGTGGTGAGCAGTTCTTC | CASSVGGEQFF
TRBD1 | NA | 15 | TRBJ2-7 | TRBV9 | TGTGCCAGCAGCCTCTCCGGGACAGGGAGCCACGAGCAGTACTTC | CASSLSGTGSHEQYF
TRBD1 | NA | 17 | TRBJ1-1 | TRBV6-1 | TGTGCCAGCAGTGCCAGGGGGGTGCAAGCCCGAACCCCTGAAGCTTTCTTT | CASSARGVQARTPEAFF
NA | once | 13 | TRBJ1-2 | TRBV5-4 | TGTGCCAGCAGCCCATCCCGGACAAAAAACTACACCTTC | CASSPSRTKNYTF
NA | NA | 13 | TRBJ1-1 | TRBV27 | TGTGCCAGCAGTGTTCGGGGAGGGACTGAAGCTTTCTTT | CASSVRGGTEAFF
TRBD1 | NA | 18 | TRBJ1-5 | TRBV11-3 | TGTGCCAGCACGACCGACCACAGGGGGCGACGGGGTTGTCAGCCCCAGCATTTT | CASTTDHRGRRGCQPQHF
TRBD2 | NA | 16 | TRBJ2-3 | TRBV2 | TGTGCCAGCAGGGGCCTAGCGGGGTTTAGCACAGATACGCAGTATTTT | CASRGLAGFSTDTQYF
TRBD1 | NA | 15 | TRBJ2-5 | TRBV7-2 | TGTGCCAGCAGCCCCTGGGGCGGGACAGGGGAGACCCAGTACTTC | CASSPWGGTGETQYF
TRBD1 | NA | 15 | TRBJ1-2 | TRBV9 | TGTGCCAGCAGCCCTGGACAGGGGCAGGGCTATGGCTACACCTTC | CASSPGQGQGYGYTF
NA | NA | 13 | TRBJ2-7 | TRBV4-3 | TGCGCCAGCAGCCAAGGCCACACCTACGAGCAGTACTTC | CASSQGHTYEQYF